The present TCR beta chain was sequenced within a study of OX40 agonist ivuxolimab in advanced cancers. Study in general: Ivuxolimab, an antibody that agonizes OX40 (CD134), was administered to the patients.

The V segment lost 4 bases and the J segment 5 bases; nucleotides outside the gene matches: 6. Germline V CDR1 and CDR2: SGHRS, YFSETQ. The CDR3 extends over 14 amino acids. Notes on the study in general: Clonal expansion was seen in CD4+ and CD8+ blood T cells by week 6 at 0.1 to 3.0 mg/kg. On average, CD8+ T cells had more expanded clones than CD4+. Among the least clonally expanded were partial responders at 0.1-3.0 mg/kg.

Some clones are missing from TCRdb's copy, which holds only in-frame ones; the method was immunoSEQ multiplex PCR. The sample carries about 70,000 clones, about 81% recorded once. This clone was detected only a few times. What it binds is not known. The chain has TRBV5-1 and TRBJ1-1, with 9 bases fitting TRBD1. Sequencing was performed on CD4+ or CD8+ T cells sorted from blood, taken in a trial of the OX40 agonist ivuxolimab. The receptor's source is an adult with an advanced solid tumor such as melanoma, head and neck, liver or kidney cancer. CDR3 nucleotides: TGCGCCAGCAGCCCACAGGGGGCCGGGACTGAAGCTTTCTTT. Translating gives CASSPQGAGTEAFF.